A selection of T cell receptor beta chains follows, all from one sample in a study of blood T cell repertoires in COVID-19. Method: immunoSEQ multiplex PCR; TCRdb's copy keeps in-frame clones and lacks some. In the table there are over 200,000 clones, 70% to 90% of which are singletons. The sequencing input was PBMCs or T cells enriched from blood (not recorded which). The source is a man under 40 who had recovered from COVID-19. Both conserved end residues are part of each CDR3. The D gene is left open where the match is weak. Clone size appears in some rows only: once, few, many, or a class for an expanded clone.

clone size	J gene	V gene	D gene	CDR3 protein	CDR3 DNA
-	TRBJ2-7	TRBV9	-	CASSVGTGSQYF	TGTGCCAGCAGCGTAGGAACAGGGTCTCAGTACTTC
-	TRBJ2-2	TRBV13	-	CASSLMGADTGELFF	TGTGCCAGCAGCTTAATGGGGGCGGACACCGGGGAGCTGTTTTTT
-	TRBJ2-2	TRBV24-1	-	CATRGTPDTGELFF	TGTGCCACCAGGGGGACTCCGGACACCGGGGAGCTGTTTTTT
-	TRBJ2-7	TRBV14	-	CASSQDRLSYEQYF	TGTGCCAGCAGCCAAGACAGGCTCTCCTACGAGCAGTACTTC
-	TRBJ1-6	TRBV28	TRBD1	CASSLRRGLWSPLHF	TGTGCCAGCAGTTTGCGCAGGGGGCTCTGGTCACCCCTCCACTTT
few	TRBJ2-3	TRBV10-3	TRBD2	CATRGLAGEDTQYF	TGTGCCACAAGGGGACTAGCGGGAGAGGATACGCAGTATTTT
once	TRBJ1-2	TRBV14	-	CASSRVGDYTF	TGTGCCAGCAGCCGGGTCGGGGACTACACCTTC
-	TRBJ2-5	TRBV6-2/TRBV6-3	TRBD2	CASSYPQSGGRETQYF	TGTGCCAGCAGTTACCCTCAGAGCGGGGGGCGAGAGACCCAGTACTTC
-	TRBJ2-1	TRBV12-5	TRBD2	CAGASLPGGPCRNEQFF	TGTGCCGGTGCTAGTCTTCCGGGGGGTCCCTGTCGGAATGAGCAGTTCTTC
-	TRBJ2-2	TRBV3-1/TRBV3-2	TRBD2	CASSRAGANTGELFF	TGTGCCAGCAGCCGAGCGGGAGCGAACACCGGGGAGCTGTTTTTT
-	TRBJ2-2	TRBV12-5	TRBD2	CASGFHSPTSGSPTGELFF	TGTGCTAGTGGTTTCCACTCTCCGACTAGCGGGAGTCCCACCGGGGAGCTGTTTTTT
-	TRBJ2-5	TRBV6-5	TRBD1	CATKGQGGETQYF	TGTGCCACCAAAGGACAGGGCGGAGAGACCCAGTACTTC
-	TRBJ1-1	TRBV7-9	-	CASSLGQVTEAFF	TGTGCCAGCAGCTTAGGGCAGGTAACTGAAGCTTTCTTT
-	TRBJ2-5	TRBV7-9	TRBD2	CASSPPIAGSRETQYF	TGTGCCAGCAGCCCACCGATAGCGGGTTCTCGAGAGACCCAGTACTTC
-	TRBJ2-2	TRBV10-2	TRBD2	CASAPSGGRFYTGELFF	TGCGCCAGCGCACCTAGCGGGGGTCGGTTTTACACCGGGGAGCTGTTTTTT
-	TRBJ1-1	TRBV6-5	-	CASSYLQHSYAEAFF	TGTGCCAGCAGTTACTTACAGCATTCTTACGCTGAAGCTTTCTTT
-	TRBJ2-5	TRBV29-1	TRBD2	CSVGGGGQETQYF	TGCAGCGTTGGGGGGGGAGGCCAAGAGACCCAGTACTTC
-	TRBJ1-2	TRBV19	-	CASSRQDQNYGYTF	TGTGCCAGTAGTAGACAGGACCAGAACTATGGCTACACCTTC
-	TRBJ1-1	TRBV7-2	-	CASSLVPRDTEAFF	TGTGCCAGCAGCTTAGTTCCCAGGGACACTGAAGCTTTCTTT
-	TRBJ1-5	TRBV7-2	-	CASSLVGGSNQPQHF	TGTGCCAGCAGCTTAGTCGGGGGGAGCAATCAGCCCCAGCATTTT
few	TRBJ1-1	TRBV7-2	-	CASSSHGENTEAFF	TGTGCCAGCAGCTCTCACGGGGAGAACACTGAAGCTTTCTTT
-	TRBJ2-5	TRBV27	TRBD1	CASSPPGQGVETQYF	TGTGCCAGCAGTCCGCCGGGACAGGGTGTCGAGACCCAGTACTTC
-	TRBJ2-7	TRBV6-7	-	CASSSIPGGEQYF	TGTGCCAGCAGTTCTATCCCGGGTGGCGAGCAGTACTTC
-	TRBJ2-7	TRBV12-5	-	CASGLGAGWYEQYF	TGTGCTAGTGGTTTAGGTGCAGGGTGGTACGAGCAGTACTTC
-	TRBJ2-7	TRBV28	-	CASSFRGRVDEQYF	TGTGCCAGCAGTTTTAGGGGGAGGGTGGACGAGCAGTACTTC
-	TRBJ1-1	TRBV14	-	CASSQDVGRGNTEAFF	TGTGCCAGCAGCCAAGACGTTGGCAGGGGTAACACTGAAGCTTTCTTT
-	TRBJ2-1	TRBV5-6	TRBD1	CASHIGQGPNEQFF	TGTGCCAGTCACATAGGACAGGGCCCCAATGAGCAGTTCTTC
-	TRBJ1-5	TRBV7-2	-	CASSPPGSRGNQPQHF	TGTGCCAGCAGCCCCCCTGGAAGCAGGGGCAATCAGCCCCAGCATTTT
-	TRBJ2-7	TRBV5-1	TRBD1	CASSLGTGLSYEQYF	TGCGCCAGCAGCTTGGGGACAGGGCTCTCCTACGAGCAGTACTTC
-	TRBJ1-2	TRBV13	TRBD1	CASSLVPSTGGNYGYTF	TGTGCCAGCAGCTTAGTCCCTTCGACAGGGGGAAACTATGGCTACACCTTC
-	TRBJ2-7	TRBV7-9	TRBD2	CASSARTSDYEQYF	TGTGCCAGCAGCGCGAGGACTAGCGACTACGAGCAGTACTTC
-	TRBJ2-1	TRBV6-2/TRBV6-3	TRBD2	CASSPTRLAGPGEQFF	TGTGCCAGCAGTCCCACTCGACTAGCGGGACCCGGGGAGCAGTTCTTC
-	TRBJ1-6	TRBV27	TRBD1	CASSPWDSQNSPLHF	TGTGCCAGCAGTCCTTGGGACAGCCAGAATTCACCCCTCCACTTT
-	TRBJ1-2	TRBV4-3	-	CASSQSLLNYGYTF	TGCGCCAGCAGCCAAAGCCTCCTTAACTATGGCTACACCTTC
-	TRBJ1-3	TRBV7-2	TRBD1	CASSPGGSSSGNTIYF	TGTGCCAGCAGCCCAGGGGGCAGTAGCTCTGGAAACACCATATATTTT
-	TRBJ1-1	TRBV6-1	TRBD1	CASSDLDRDTEAFF	TGTGCCAGCAGTGACCTCGACAGGGACACTGAAGCTTTCTTT
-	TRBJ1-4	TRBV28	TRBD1	CASSSWTGGLEKLFF	TGTGCCAGCAGTTCCTGGACAGGGGGTCTCGAAAAACTGTTTTTT
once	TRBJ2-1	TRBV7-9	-	CASSLSRVSEQFF	TGTGCCAGCAGCTTATCTCGAGTCTCTGAGCAGTTCTTC
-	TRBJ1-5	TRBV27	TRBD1	CASRRNRGINQPQHF	TGTGCCAGCAGACGAAACAGGGGGATAAATCAGCCCCAGCATTTT
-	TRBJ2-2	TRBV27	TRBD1	CASRSGTAWAGELFF	TGTGCCAGCAGGTCCGGGACAGCGTGGGCCGGGGAGCTGTTTTTT
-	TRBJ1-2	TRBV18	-	CASSPPGQSNGYTF	TGTGCCAGCTCACCGCCGGGACAATCGAATGGCTACACCTTC
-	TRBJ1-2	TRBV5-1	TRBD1	CASSLVGGTGLLANYGYTF	TGCGCCAGCAGCTTGGTTGGGGGGACAGGTTTATTGGCTAACTATGGCTACACCTTC
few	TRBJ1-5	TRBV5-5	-	CASSPPGGSPQHF	TGTGCCAGCAGCCCTCCCGGGGGAAGCCCCCAGCATTTT
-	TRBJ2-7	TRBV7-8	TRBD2	CASIDGTSGSYEQYF	TGTGCCAGCATCGATGGGACTAGCGGGAGCTACGAGCAGTACTTC
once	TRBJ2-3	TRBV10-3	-	CAISESRTDTQYF	TGTGCCATCAGTGAGTCCCGTACAGATACGCAGTATTTT
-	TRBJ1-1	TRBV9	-	CASSATPDLTTEAFF	TGTGCCAGCAGCGCCACCCCGGACTTGACAACTGAAGCTTTCTTT
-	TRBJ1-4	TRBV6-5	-	CASSKTGLWELFF	TGTGCCAGCAGTAAGACAGGTCTTTGGGAACTGTTTTTT